The entry below describes one T cell receptor (beta chain). Its antigen is unknown. One base away there is no much larger clone; base qualities are not given. The entry originates in a study of Tregs in tolerant kidney transplant recipients (dated by TCRdb to 2018 to 2020). For context, the study as a whole: TCRbeta sequencing was used in the study to identify donor-specific regulatory T cells before combined kidney and bone marrow transplantation, and the identified cells were then tracked after transplant. In 3 healthy controls, several methods of expanding Tregs specific for an allogeneic donor were compared by TCRbeta repertoire sequencing. The full study reports these points: The most biologically relevant and donor-specific TCRbeta repertoire appeared to be identified by expanding Tregs with activated donor B cells. Because only a small number of patients were included, the study had limitations, and the results will need to be validated in larger populations as well as under other immunosuppression protocols. Biological reproducibility was not examined directly, but technical replication error appeared to be minimal.

Unstimulated Tregs (CD4+CD25+CD127-), CD4+ non-Tregs (CD4+CD25-), CD4 and CD8 cells were FACS-sorted from thawed PBMCs. Blood from healthy controls was obtained either as purchased buffy coats or from healthy volunteers. Healthy control blood was separated into PBMCs by Ficoll density gradient and cryopreserved, and patient PBMCs were collected both before and after transplant. For TCRbeta CDR3 sequencing, genomic DNA was extracted from sorted cells using the QIAGEN DNeasy Blood and Tissue Kit. High-throughput TCRbeta CDR3 sequencing was carried out commercially through immunoSEQ, with PCR amplification with bias correction and internal controls included. In the paper's pipeline: Unique productive TCRbeta sequences were defined by CDR3 nucleotide sequence when primers matched and otherwise by CDR3 amino acid sequence together with Vbeta and Jbeta genes. To correct for sorting error, sequences found in more than one sorted population at a frequency ratio of 2:1 or less were discarded, and the remaining shared sequences were assigned to the population with the higher frequency. Donor-reactive sequences were defined as at least 5-fold expanded in CFSE-low cells versus unstimulated cells, with frequency of at least 0.01% in CFSE-low cells. Repertoire divergence was quantified by Jensen-Shannon divergence using the top 100 TCRbeta sequences ranked by frequency. For samples with multiple sequencing runs, sorting error was corrected separately for each run before the runs were pooled. TCRdb took over this immuneACCESS table, retaining in-frame rearrangements with V and J assigned. Such tables are incomplete; in checked studies, under half of the missing clones stem from an unresolved V gene, and the remainder is unexplained. V, J and clone size are taken as reported in that table, and D and trimming were inferred from the DNA itself. The sample table holds about 88,000 clones, of which 85% to 95% were seen once. The top ten clones comprise about 4.9% of the sample.

Deletion took 5 bases off V and 4 bases off J, with a span of 11 bases between the germline ends. CDR1 MNHNY and CDR2 SVGAGI are derived from the germline V gene (reference sequence). The CDR3 runs 13 residues from the cysteine to the phenylalanine. The sequence is cut down to CDR3 DNA, 39 bases in frame from base 1. The sample was CD8+ T cells from blood. The source is a human donor in good health. The rearrangement combines TRBV6-6 with TRBJ1-1, with the D gene call left open. The nucleotides read TGTGCCAGCAGTCTCGGGTCTCCCACTGAAGCTTTCTTT. The translation is CASSLGSPTEAFF.